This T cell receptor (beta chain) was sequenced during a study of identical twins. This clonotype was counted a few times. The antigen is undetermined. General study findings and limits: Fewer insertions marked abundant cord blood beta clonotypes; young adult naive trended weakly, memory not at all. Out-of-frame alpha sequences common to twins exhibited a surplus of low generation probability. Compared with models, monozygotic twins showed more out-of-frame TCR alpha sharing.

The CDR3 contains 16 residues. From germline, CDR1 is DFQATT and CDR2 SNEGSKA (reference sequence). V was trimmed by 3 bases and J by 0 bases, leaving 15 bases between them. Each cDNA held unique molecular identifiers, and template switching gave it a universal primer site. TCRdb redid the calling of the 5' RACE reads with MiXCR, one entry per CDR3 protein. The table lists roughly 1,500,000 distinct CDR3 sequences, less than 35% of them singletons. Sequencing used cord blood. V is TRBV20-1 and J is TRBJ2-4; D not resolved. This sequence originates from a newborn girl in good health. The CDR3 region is CSASSPGPLAKNIQYF. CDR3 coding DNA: TGCAGTGCTAGCTCACCGGGCCCACTAGCCAAAAACATTCAGTACTTC.